Below, 26 T cell receptor beta chains from the same sample are listed, as sequenced in a study of T cell repertoires in cytomegalovirus infection. TCRdb reanalysed the reads using MiXCR and keeps one entry per CDR3 protein. The sample has hundreds of thousands of distinct CDR3 sequences, 20% to 30% seen once; the top ten hold approximately 8.2%. Sequenced sample: CD8+ T cells from PBMCs. The receptors derive from a human donor in good health (CMV status not recorded). Some clones in this sample may be carry-over from other donors' samples.

The rearrangement uses TRBV29-1 and TRBJ1-2, with 7 bases that match TRBD1. Germline CDR1 is SQVTM and CDR2 is ANQGSEA. This CDR3 spans 13 amino acids. V dropped 7 bases and J dropped 4; count of bases not matched to a gene: 9. The CDR3 DNA reads TGCAGCGCTGGAGGGGGCGCGGGCTATGGCTACACCTTC. Translating it yields CSAGGGAGYGYTF. The variable domain in full, completed from reference TRBV29-1 and TRBJ1-2, reads SAVISQKPSRDICQRGTSLTIQCQVDSQVTMMFWYRQQPGQSLTLIATANQGSEATYESGFVIDKFPISRPNLTFSTLTVSNMSPEDSSIYLCSAGGGAGYGYTFGSGTRLTVV.

The chain links TRBV4-1 to TRBJ1-2; 7 bases align to TRBD1. This CDR3 region has 16 residues. Germline CDR1 and CDR2: MGHRA and YSYEKL. V was clipped by 0 bases and J by 0 bases; unmatched bases: 4. CDR3 region: CASSQERTGANYGYTF. CDR3 coding DNA: TGCGCCAGCAGCCAAGAACGGACAGGAGCTAACTATGGCTACACCTTC.

The chain combines TRBV5-5 with TRBJ2-5, with D tentatively TRBD2 (7 bases). The CDR3 extends over 17 amino acids. CDR1 SGHKS and CDR2 YYEKEE come from the germline V gene (reference sequence). The germline V and J ends were trimmed by 2 bases and 3 bases, with 20 bases remaining between them. This CDR3 reads CASSFEDYGGPEETQYF. CDR3 nucleotides: TGTGCCAGCAGCTTTGAGGACTACGGGGGGCCGGAAGAGACCCAGTACTTC.

V is TRBV29-1 and J is TRBJ2-1, with no clear D. Trimming cost V 7 bases and J 4 bases, with 11 bases left between them. The length of the CDR3 is 12 residues. Germline CDR1 is SQVTM and CDR2 is ANQGSEA. The chain's CDR3 is CSAILQYNEQFF. CDR3 nucleotide sequence: TGCAGCGCTATTCTACAATACAATGAGCAGTTCTTC.

This clonotype was seen ten or more times. The genes are TRBV7-2 and TRBJ2-1, with D possibly being TRBD1 (6 bases). Trimming removed 2 bases from V and 10 bases from J, with 18 bases in between. This CDR3 contains 15 residues. The germline gives CDR1 SGHTA, CDR2 FQGNSA. The CDR3 protein is CASSLSQGLVDEQFF. The CDR3 nucleotides are TGTGCCAGCAGCTTATCCCAGGGGCTGGTTGACGAGCAGTTCTTC.

V gene TRBV7-6 combines with J gene TRBJ2-7, with D possibly TRBD1 on 5 matching bases. This CDR3 contains 13 residues. Trimming took off 4 bases at V and 3 bases at J, with 10 bases between the two ends. The germline CDR1 and CDR2 sequences are SGHVS and FNYEAQ. The CDR3 loop is CASSYGQNYEQYV. The DNA for the CDR3 is TGTGCCAGCAGCTATGGACAAAACTACGAGCAGTACGTC.

The chain recombines TRBV6-1 with TRBJ2-3; D possibly corresponds to TRBD1 (5 bases). The CDR3 has 15 amino acids. CDR1 is MNHNS, CDR2 SASEGT, per germline. The ends were cut back, 2 bases at V and 2 bases at J, with 11 bases in the middle. The CDR3 reads CASSESDRLTDTQYF. The CDR3 nucleotides are TGTGCCAGCAGTGAAAGCGACAGACTCACAGATACGCAGTATTTT.

J is TRBJ1-2 and V is TRBV6-5; D not certain. The CDR3 loop spans 14 amino acids. Germline CDR1 reads MNHEY; CDR2 reads SVGAGI. V lost 0 bases and J 8 bases, leaving 13 bases between the germline ends. The CDR3 coding sequence is TGTGCCAGCAGTTACTCGAGTTGGGAGTACGGCTACACCTTC. This sequence encodes CASSYSSWEYGYTF.

This chain joins TRBV10-3 and TRBJ2-5; TRBD2 matches 13 bases. CDR3 size: 13 residues. Germline CDR1 reads ENHRY; CDR2 reads SYGVKD. V lost 10 bases to trimming and J lost 5 bases; unmatched junction nucleotides: 4. This chain's CDR3 is CASSTSGGETQYF. The CDR3 region has the DNA TGTGCCAGCTCGACTAGCGGGGGGGAGACCCAGTACTTC.

In this sample, this clonotype turned up a few times. The chain combines TRBV19 with TRBJ1-1, with 7 bases that match TRBD1. Germline V gene sequence: CDR1 LNHDA, CDR2 SQIVND (reference sequence). The J segment lost 0 bases and the V segment lost 5 bases, leaving 6 bases of the junction unmatched. The length of the CDR3 is 15 residues. The CDR3 is CASSHQTGMNTEAFF. Written as DNA, the CDR3 is TGTGCCAGTAGTCATCAGACAGGGATGAACACTGAAGCTTTCTTT.

As to this clonotype: One junction end disagrees with the germline gene, perhaps due to a read error. This chain uses TRBV7-7 with TRBJ2-7; possibly TRBD1 or TRBD2 for D (6 bases each). Looked up from germline, CDR1 is SSHAT and CDR2 is FNYEAQ (reference sequence). The CDR3 totals 15 residues. The CDR3 protein is CASSSGRGTLYEQYF. DNA of the CDR3: TGTGCTAGCAGCTCCGGTCGGGGGACACTGTACGAGCAGTACTTC.

The chain combines TRBV6-5 with TRBJ2-1, with TRBD2 identical over 9 bases. V lost 4 bases and J lost 9; bases outside the gene matches: 10. This CDR3 region has 15 residues. Germline CDR1 MNHEY, CDR2 SVGAGI. The CDR3 nucleotides read TGTGCCAGCAGTTTATTGCGGGGGGGCAGCGGTGAGCAGTTCTTC. Its protein product is CASSLLRGGSGEQFF.

This rearrangement joins TRBV27 to TRBJ2-7; 11 nucleotides match TRBD2. Trimming cost V 5 bases and J 0 bases; bases outside gene matches: 6. The CDR3 spans 16 residues. The V gene's germline CDR1 is MNHEY and CDR2 SMNVEV (reference sequence). The DNA of the CDR3 is TGTGCCAGCAGTCCGACTAGCGGGGACCTCTCCTACGAGCAGTACGTC. Translated: CASSPTSGDLSYEQYV.

V gene TRBV19 combines with J gene TRBJ2-2; weak D call: TRBD2 (5 bases). Trimming removed 2 bases from V and 0 bases from J, with 7 bases in between. There are 15 residues in the CDR3. Germline CDR1 reads LNHDA; CDR2 reads SQIVND (reference sequence). The CDR3 bases are TGTGCCAGTAGTATAACACTAGCGAACACCGGGGAGCTGTTTTTT. It yields the protein CASSITLANTGELFF. The full variable domain, rest sourced from reference TRBV19 and TRBJ2-2, is DGGITQSPKYLFRKEGQNVTLSCEQNLNHDAMYWYRQDPGQGLRLIYYSQIVNDFQKGDIAEGYSVSREKKESFPLTVTSAQKNPTAFYLCASSITLANTGELFFGEGSRLTVL.

This clonotype was observed a few times. The gene calls are TRBV6-2 or TRBV6-3 and TRBJ1-1; the D gene is possibly TRBD1 (5 bases). V was clipped by 7 bases and J by 2 bases, with 11 bases between them. The CDR3 totals 13 residues. Germline CDR1 and CDR2: MNHEY and SVGEGT. The CDR3 region is CASTDQGNTEAFF. The CDR3 DNA reads TGTGCCAGCACCGATCAGGGTAACACTGAAGCTTTCTTT.

Details on this clonotype: A much more abundant neighbour one base away suggests this may be a read error. The chain recombines TRBV7-9 with TRBJ2-1; D is ambiguous. Trimming shortened V by 1 base and J by 9 bases, and 4 bases separated the two germline ends. CDR1 is SEHNR and CDR2 is FQNEAQ in the germline V gene (reference sequence). The CDR3 covers 11 residues. DNA of the CDR3: TGTGCCAGCAGCTTAGTGGTTGAGCAGTTCTTC. Protein: CASSLVVEQFF.

At least ten counts were recorded for this clonotype. The chain couples TRBV7-2 to TRBJ2-1, with 14 positions matching TRBD2. V was pared by 4 bases and J by 3 bases, with 5 bases of the junction left unmatched. Per germline, CDR1 SGHTA and CDR2 FQGNSA. The CDR3 extends over 17 amino acids. The CDR3 DNA reads TGTGCCAGCAGCTACCCAGGACTAGCGGGGGGCTACAATGAGCAGTTCTTC. Translated, it gives CASSYPGLAGGYNEQFF.

The gene calls are TRBV19 and TRBJ2-1; perhaps TRBD2 as D (6 bases). The CDR3 sequence is 17 residues long. Germline lookup yields CDR1 LNHDA and CDR2 SQIVND (reference sequence). Trimming pared 0 bases from V and 0 bases from J, leaving 12 bases between. The CDR3 sequence: CASSIDASVSSYNEQFF. The DNA of the CDR3 is TGTGCCAGTAGTATAGACGCTAGCGTGAGCTCCTACAATGAGCAGTTCTTC.

This clonotype occurred a few times. V is TRBV2 and J is TRBJ2-1, with 7 bases matching TRBD2. This CDR3 is 16 amino acids long. Looked up from germline, CDR1 is SNHLY and CDR2 is FYNNEI. The V and J ends lost 0 bases and 4 bases, in that order; junction bases with no gene match: 6. The CDR3 protein is CASSEAGGGSYNEQFF. For the CDR3, the DNA is TGTGCCAGCAGTGAAGCGGGAGGCGGGAGTTACAATGAGCAGTTCTTC.

This chain joins TRBV19 and TRBJ1-1; D is undetermined. Trimming removed 5 bases at V and 0 bases at J, with 10 bases between. The CDR3 contains 14 residues. CDR1 and CDR2 from the germline V gene are LNHDA and SQIVND (reference sequence). Written as DNA, the CDR3 is TGTGCCAGTAGTCGGCAGGCGGTGAACACTGAAGCTTTCTTT. This codes for CASSRQAVNTEAFF.

The sample holds a few counts of this clonotype. V usage is TRBV3-1 and J usage is TRBJ2-1; tentative D call: TRBD1 (6 bases). Germline CDR1 is LGHDT and CDR2 is YNNKEL (reference sequence). The germline V and J ends were trimmed by 4 bases and 7 bases, with 11 bases remaining between them. This CDR3 comprises 13 residues. DNA of the CDR3: TGTGCCAGCAGCCGGCCCCAGGGGAATGAGCAGTTCTTC. It is translated as CASSRPQGNEQFF.

This clonotype was seen a handful of times. The V gene is TRBV2, the J gene TRBJ2-3; D gene ambiguous. The CDR3 loop spans 15 amino acids. The V end was cut by 3 bases, the J end by 3 bases, with 13 bases between. The V gene's germline CDR1 is SNHLY and CDR2 FYNNEI. The CDR3 spells CASSDPVTATDTQYF. CDR3 sequence (DNA): TGTGCCAGCAGTGATCCAGTCACAGCGACAGATACGCAGTATTTT.

The chain employs TRBV20-1 and TRBJ2-1, with 7 bases aligning to TRBD2. The CDR3 extends over 13 amino acids. Germline values: CDR1 DFQATT, CDR2 SNEGSKA (reference sequence). V trimming: 7 bases; J trimming: 8 bases; junction bases outside the gene matches: 11. The CDR3 spells CSVGLVSSDEQFF. The CDR3 coding sequence is TGCAGTGTAGGACTAGTGAGTTCCGATGAGCAGTTCTTC.

This clonotype was recorded at least ten times. The chain carries TRBV7-3 and TRBJ2-3; 8 positions match TRBD2. V shed 3 bases and J 5 bases; nucleotides not matched to a gene: 10. The CDR3 contains 16 residues. Germline V lookup: CDR1 SGHTA, CDR2 FQGTGA. CDR3 protein: CASSFDRGGPIDTQYF. As DNA, the CDR3 is TGTGCCAGCAGCTTCGACCGCGGGGGGCCAATAGATACGCAGTATTTT.

This clonotype has just a few counts. The CDR3 nucleotides read TGCGCCAGCAGACCTACTCCGGGACAGATGAACACTGAAGCTTTCTTT. Its protein product is CASRPTPGQMNTEAFF. This chain uses TRBV4-3 with TRBJ1-1; 7 positions match TRBD1. The CDR3 has 16 residues. V gave up 6 bases and J gave up 0 bases; unmatched junction bases: 10. CDR1 and CDR2 (germline): LGHNA, YSLEER.

Regarding this clonotype: It may be a read error: a sequence one base away is much more abundant. The chain employs TRBV5-6 and TRBJ2-1; D may be TRBD1 or TRBD2 (5 bases each). The V end lost 2 bases, the J end lost 0 bases, and 9 bases lay between the germline ends. The CDR3 length is 15 residues. Looked up from germline, CDR1 is SGHDT and CDR2 is YYEEEE. CDR3 loop: CASSLGDPSYNEQFF. The DNA for the CDR3 is TGTGCCAGCAGCTTAGGGGACCCCTCCTACAATGAGCAGTTCTTC.